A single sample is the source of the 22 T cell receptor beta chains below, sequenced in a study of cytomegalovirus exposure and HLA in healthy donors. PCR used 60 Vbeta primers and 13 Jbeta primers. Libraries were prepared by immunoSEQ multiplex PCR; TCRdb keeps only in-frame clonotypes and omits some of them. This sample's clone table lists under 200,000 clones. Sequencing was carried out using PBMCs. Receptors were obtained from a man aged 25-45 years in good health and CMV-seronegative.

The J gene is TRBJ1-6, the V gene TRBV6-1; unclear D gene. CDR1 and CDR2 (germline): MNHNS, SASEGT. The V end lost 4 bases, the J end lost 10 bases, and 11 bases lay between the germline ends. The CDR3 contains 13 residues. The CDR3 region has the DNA TGTGCCAGCAGTGTATGGGAGAGCTCACCCCTCCACTTT. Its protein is CASSVWESSPLHF.

The CDR3 nucleotides are TGTGCCAGTAAGGACAGGGAAAATTCACCCCTCCACTTT. Amino acid sequence: CASKDRENSPLHF. V gene TRBV19 combines with J gene TRBJ1-6, with 8 bases lining up with TRBD1. This CDR3 has 13 residues. Germline CDR1 reads LNHDA; CDR2 reads SQIVND (reference sequence). The ends lost 7 bases at V and 7 bases at J; junction bases unmatched: 3.

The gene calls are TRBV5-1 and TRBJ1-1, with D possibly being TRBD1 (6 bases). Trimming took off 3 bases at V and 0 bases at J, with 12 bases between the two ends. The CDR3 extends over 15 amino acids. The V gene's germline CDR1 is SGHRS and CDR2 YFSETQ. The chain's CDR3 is CASSWAGTLNTEAFF. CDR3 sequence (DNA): TGCGCCAGCAGCTGGGCCGGGACATTGAACACTGAAGCTTTCTTT.

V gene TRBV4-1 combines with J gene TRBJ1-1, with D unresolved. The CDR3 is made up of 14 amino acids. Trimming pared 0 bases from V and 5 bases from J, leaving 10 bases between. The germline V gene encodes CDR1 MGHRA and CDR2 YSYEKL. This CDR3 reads CASSQDRIRTEAFF. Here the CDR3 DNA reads TGCGCCAGCAGCCAAGACAGAATTCGAACTGAAGCTTTCTTT.

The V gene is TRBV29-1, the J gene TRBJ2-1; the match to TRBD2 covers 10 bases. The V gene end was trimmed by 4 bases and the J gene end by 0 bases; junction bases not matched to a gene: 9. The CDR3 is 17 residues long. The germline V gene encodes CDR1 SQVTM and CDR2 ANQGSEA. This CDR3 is CSVGGGTSASSYNEQFF. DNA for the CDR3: TGCAGCGTTGGTGGGGGGACTAGCGCGAGCTCCTACAATGAGCAGTTCTTC.

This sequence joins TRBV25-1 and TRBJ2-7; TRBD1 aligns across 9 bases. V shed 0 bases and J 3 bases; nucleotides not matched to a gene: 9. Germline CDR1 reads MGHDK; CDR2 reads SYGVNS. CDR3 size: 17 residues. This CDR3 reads CASSEYMGTGMGYEQYF. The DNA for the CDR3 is TGTGCCAGCAGTGAATATATGGGGACAGGGATGGGCTACGAGCAGTACTTC.

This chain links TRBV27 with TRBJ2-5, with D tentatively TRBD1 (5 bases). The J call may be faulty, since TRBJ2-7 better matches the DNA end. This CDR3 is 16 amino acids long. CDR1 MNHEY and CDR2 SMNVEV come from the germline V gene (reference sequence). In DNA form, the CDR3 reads TGTGCCAGCAGTTTACTCCCTACAGGTGTCCTCTACGAGCAGTACTTC. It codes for CASSLLPTGVLYEQYF.

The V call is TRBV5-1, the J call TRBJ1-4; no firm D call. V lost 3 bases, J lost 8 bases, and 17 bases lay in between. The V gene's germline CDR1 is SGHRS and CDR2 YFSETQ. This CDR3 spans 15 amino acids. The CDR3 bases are TGCGCCAGCAGCTCAACACAACCTGCGGGCGAAAAACTGTTTTTT. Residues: CASSSTQPAGEKLFF.

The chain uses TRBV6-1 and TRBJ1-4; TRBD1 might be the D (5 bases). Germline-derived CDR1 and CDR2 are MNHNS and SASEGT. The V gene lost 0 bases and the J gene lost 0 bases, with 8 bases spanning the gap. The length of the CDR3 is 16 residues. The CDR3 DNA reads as TGTGCCAGCAGTGAAGCAGGGGATTCAACTAATGAAAAACTGTTTTTT. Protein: CASSEAGDSTNEKLFF.

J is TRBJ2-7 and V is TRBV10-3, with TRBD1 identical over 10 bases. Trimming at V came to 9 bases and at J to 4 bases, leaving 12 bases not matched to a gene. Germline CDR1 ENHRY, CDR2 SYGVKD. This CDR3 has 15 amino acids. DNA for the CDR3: TGTGCCATGGGAGGCAGGGACAGGGGAGGATACGAGCAGTACTTC. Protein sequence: CAMGGRDRGGYEQYF.

The CDR3 sequence is CASSPSGRSYEQYF. CDR3 coding DNA: TGTGCCAGTAGCCCTAGCGGGAGATCCTACGAGCAGTACTTC. This rearrangement joins TRBV19 to TRBJ2-7; TRBD2 aligns across 10 bases. The CDR3 extends over 14 amino acids. Germline lookup yields CDR1 LNHDA and CDR2 SQIVND (reference sequence). Germline trimming cut 6 bases from V and 1 base from J; bases unmatched to any gene: 3.

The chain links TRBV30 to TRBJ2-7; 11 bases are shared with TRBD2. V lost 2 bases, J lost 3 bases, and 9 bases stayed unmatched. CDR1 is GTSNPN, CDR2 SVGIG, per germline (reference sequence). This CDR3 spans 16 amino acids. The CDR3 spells CAWSIAGGPRLYEQYF. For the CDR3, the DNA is TGTGCCTGGAGTATAGCGGGAGGGCCTCGCCTCTACGAGCAGTACTTC.

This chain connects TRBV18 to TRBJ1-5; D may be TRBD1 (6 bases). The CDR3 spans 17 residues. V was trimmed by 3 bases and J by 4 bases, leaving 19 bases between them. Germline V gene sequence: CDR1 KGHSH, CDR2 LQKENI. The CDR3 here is CASSPASGHLGNQPQHF. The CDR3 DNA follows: TGTGCCAGCTCACCTGCCTCGGGACACCTGGGGAATCAGCCCCAGCATTTT.

The CDR3 coding sequence is TGTGCCAGCAGTGGACAGGGGGCTGAGCAGCCCCAGCATTTT. This codes for CASSGQGAEQPQHF. This sequence joins TRBV2 and TRBJ1-5, with 10 positions matching TRBD1. This CDR3 contains 14 residues. Germline V gives CDR1 SNHLY, CDR2 FYNNEI. V lost 4 bases and J lost 7; bases outside the gene matches: 4.

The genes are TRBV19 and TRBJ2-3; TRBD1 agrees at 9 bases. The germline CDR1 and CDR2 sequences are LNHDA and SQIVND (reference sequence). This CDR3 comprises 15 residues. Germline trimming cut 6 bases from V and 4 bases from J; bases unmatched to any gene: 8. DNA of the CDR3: TGTGCCAGTAGGCACACAGGGGGCAGCGCAGATACGCAGTATTTT. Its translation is CASRHTGGSADTQYF.

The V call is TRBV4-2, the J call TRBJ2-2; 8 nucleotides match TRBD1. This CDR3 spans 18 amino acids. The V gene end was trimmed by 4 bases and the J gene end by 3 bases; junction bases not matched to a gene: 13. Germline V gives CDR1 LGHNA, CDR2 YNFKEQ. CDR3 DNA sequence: TGTGCCAGCAGCCCCCGGTTCCAGGGGGCTTTCGACACCGGGGAGCTGTTTTTT. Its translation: CASSPRFQGAFDTGELFF.

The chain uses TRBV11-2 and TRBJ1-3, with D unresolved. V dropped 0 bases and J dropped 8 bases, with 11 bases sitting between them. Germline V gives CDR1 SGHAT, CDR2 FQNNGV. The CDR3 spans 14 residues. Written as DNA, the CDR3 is TGTGCCAGCAGCTTAGAAACCGATGCGGACACCATATATTTT. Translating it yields CASSLETDADTIYF.

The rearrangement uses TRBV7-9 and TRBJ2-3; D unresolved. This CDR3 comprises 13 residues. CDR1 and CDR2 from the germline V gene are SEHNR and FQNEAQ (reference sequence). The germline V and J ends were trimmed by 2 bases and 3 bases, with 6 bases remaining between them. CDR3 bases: TGTGCCAGCAGCTTATACGGGACAGATACGCAGTATTTT. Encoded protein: CASSLYGTDTQYF.

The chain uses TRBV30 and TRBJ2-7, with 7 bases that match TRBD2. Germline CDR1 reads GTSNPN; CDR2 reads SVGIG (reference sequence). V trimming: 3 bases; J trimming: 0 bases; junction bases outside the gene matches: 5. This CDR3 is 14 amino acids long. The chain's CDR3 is CAWRPGGSSYEQYF. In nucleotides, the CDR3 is TGTGCCTGGAGACCCGGGGGGAGCTCCTACGAGCAGTACTTC. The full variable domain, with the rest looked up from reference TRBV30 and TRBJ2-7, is SQTIHQWPATLVQPVGSPLSLECTVEGTSNPNLYWYRQAAGRGLQLLFYSVGIGQISSEVPQNLSASRPQDRQFILSSKKLLLSDSGFYLCAWRPGGSSYEQYFGPGTRLTVT.

In DNA form, the CDR3 reads TGTGCCAGCCGTCCCGGGACAGCTAATCAGCCCCAGCATTTT. This sequence encodes CASRPGTANQPQHF. The rearrangement uses TRBV28 and TRBJ1-5; 7 bases match TRBD1. The CDR3 sequence is 14 residues long. Germline V gene sequence: CDR1 MDHEN, CDR2 SYDVKM. V trimming: 8 bases; J trimming: 4 bases; junction bases outside the gene matches: 8.

The CDR3 sequence: CASSYSGTGTYEQYF. CDR3 nucleotide sequence: TGTGCCAGCAGTTACTCGGGGACAGGGACCTACGAGCAGTACTTC. The rearrangement uses TRBV6-5 and TRBJ2-7; 9 nucleotides agree with TRBD1. The CDR3 has 15 residues. CDR1 and CDR2 (germline): MNHEY, SVGAGI. V gave up 0 bases and J gave up 2 bases; unmatched junction bases: 2.

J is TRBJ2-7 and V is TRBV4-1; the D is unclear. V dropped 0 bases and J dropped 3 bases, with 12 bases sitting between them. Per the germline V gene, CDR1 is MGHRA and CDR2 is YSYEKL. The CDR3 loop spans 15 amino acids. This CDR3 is CASSQEAQVDYEQYF. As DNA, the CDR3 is TGCGCCAGCAGCCAAGAGGCTCAGGTAGACTACGAGCAGTACTTC.